This TCR beta chain was retrieved from a study of T-cell memory formation after mild COVID-19. Study-wide background: Clusters of TCRs were largely donor specific. Study observations and caveats: Detection of some responders pre-infection suggested pre-existing cross-reactive memory T cells participated. Confirmation was lacking for SARS-CoV-2 specificity of second-wave clones that peaked on day 37.

About this clonotype: Its antigen is unknown.

TCRdb reprocessed the 5' RACE reads with MiXCR, giving one entry per CDR3 protein. The table has about 440,000 distinct CDR3 sequences, roughly 20% seen once; the top ten hold 7.5% to 9.5%. The CDR3 contains 12 residues. Germline CDR1 reads DFQATT; CDR2 reads SNEGSKA (reference sequence). Germline trimming cut 5 bases from V and 10 bases from J; bases unmatched to any gene: 4. Material: PBMCs or a T cell subset sorted from them (not recorded which). This clonotype was obtained from an adult woman who had mild COVID-19 (a few samples of this study predate the infection). Cell type and time point are not known. The chain couples TRBV20-1 to TRBJ2-3; 12 bases line up with TRBD1. CDR3: CSARDRGRAQYF. Written as DNA, the CDR3 is TGCAGTGCTCGGGACAGGGGGCGCGCGCAGTATTTT.